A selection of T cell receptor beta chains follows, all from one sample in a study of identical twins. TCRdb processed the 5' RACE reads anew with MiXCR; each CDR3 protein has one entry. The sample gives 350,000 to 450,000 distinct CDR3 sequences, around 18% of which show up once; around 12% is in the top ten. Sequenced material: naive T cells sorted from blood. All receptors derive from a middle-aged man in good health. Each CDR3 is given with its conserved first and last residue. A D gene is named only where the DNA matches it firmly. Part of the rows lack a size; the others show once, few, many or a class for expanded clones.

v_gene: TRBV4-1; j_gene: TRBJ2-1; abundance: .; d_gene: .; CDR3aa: CASSQGVRNEQFF
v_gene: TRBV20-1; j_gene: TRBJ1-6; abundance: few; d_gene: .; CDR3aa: CSARATYYNSPLHF
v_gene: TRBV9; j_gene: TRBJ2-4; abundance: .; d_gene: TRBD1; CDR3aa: CASSVTGAAKNIQYF
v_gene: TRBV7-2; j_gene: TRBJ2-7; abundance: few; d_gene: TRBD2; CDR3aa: CASSSQLAGGSYEQYF
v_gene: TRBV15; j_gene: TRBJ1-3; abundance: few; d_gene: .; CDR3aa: CATSRAPGSGNTIYF
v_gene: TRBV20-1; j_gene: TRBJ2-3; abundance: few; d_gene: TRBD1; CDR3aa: CSALRTGFESTQYF
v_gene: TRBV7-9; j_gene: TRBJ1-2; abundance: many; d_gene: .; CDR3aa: CASSSFQEDYGYTF
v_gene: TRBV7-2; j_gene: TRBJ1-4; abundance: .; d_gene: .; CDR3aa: CASSFGSWVEKLFF
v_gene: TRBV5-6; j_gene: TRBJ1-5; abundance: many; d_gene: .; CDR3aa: CASSFRRLNQPQHF
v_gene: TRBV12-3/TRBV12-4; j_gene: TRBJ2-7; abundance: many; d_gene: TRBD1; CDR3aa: CASRGGDRVEQYF
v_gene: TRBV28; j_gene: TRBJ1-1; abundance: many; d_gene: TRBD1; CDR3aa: CAITGGTEAFF
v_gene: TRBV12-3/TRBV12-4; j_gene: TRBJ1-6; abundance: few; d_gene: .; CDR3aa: CASCGGRGLSNSPLHF
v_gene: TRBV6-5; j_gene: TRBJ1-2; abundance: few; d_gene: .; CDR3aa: CASSYPFGQPDYGYTF
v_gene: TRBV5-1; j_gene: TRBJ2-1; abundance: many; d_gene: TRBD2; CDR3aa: CASSSGSSGGKDEQFF
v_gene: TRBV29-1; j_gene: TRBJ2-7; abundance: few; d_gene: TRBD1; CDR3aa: CSVRPGTGGSEQYF